The rows below give T cell receptor beta chains drawn from one sample of a study of cytomegalovirus exposure and HLA in healthy donors. Repertoires were generated with immunoSEQ multiplex PCR, while TCRdb's copy carries only in-frame clones and drops some. This table holds about 120,000 clones, roughly 79% found once. The sequenced material came from PBMCs. The receptors were sampled from a woman in her forties in good health and CMV-seronegative. The CDR3 runs from the conserved cysteine through the conserved F or W. A D gene is named only where the DNA matches it firmly. Part of the rows lack a size; the others show once, few, many or a class for expanded clones.

D gene: -; J gene: TRBJ2-3; clone size: -; V gene: TRBV11-2; CDR3 DNA: TGTGCCAGCAGCTACGGGACAGATACGCAGTATTTT; CDR3 protein: CASSYGTDTQYF
D gene: -; J gene: TRBJ1-4; clone size: -; V gene: TRBV10-3; CDR3 DNA: TGTGCCATCAGTGAAAAAGCGACAGGCACTAATGAAAAACTGTTTTTT; CDR3 protein: CAISEKATGTNEKLFF
D gene: -; J gene: TRBJ2-5; clone size: -; V gene: TRBV28; CDR3 DNA: TGTGCCAGTAGTCTAACCGGGAGAACCGGGGAGACCCAGTACTTC; CDR3 protein: CASSLTGRTGETQYF
D gene: TRBD2; J gene: TRBJ2-7; clone size: -; V gene: TRBV29-1; CDR3 DNA: TGCAGCGTTGAAGGTGGGCCGGGGGGGAAACACGAGCAGTACTTC; CDR3 protein: CSVEGGPGGKHEQYF
D gene: -; J gene: TRBJ2-1; clone size: -; V gene: TRBV6-4; CDR3 DNA: TGTGCCAGCACGCGGAGAAGGTTGTACAATGAGCAGTTCTTC; CDR3 protein: CASTRRRLYNEQFF
D gene: TRBD1; J gene: TRBJ2-7; clone size: -; V gene: TRBV19; CDR3 DNA: TGTGCCAGTGGGACTTCCGGGACAGGGGGCCACGAGCAGTACTTC; CDR3 protein: CASGTSGTGGHEQYF
D gene: -; J gene: TRBJ2-7; clone size: -; V gene: TRBV10-3; CDR3 DNA: TGTGCCATCAGTACAGGGTTCTACGAGCAGTACTTC; CDR3 protein: CAISTGFYEQYF
D gene: TRBD2; J gene: TRBJ2-1; clone size: -; V gene: TRBV7-6; CDR3 DNA: TGTGCCAGCAGCTTAGAGGCTAGCGGGGGCTACAATGAGCAGTTCTTC; CDR3 protein: CASSLEASGGYNEQFF
D gene: TRBD2; J gene: TRBJ2-1; clone size: -; V gene: TRBV9; CDR3 DNA: TGTGCCAGCAGCGTAGAAAGGGCTTCGACTAGCGGGAGTAGGAATGAGCAGTTCTTC; CDR3 protein: CASSVERASTSGSRNEQFF
D gene: -; J gene: TRBJ1-1; clone size: -; V gene: TRBV6-1; CDR3 DNA: TGTGCCAGCAGCGGGGGGGCCTTGAACACTGAAGCTTTCTTT; CDR3 protein: CASSGGALNTEAFF
D gene: TRBD1; J gene: TRBJ2-7; clone size: -; V gene: TRBV19; CDR3 DNA: TGTGCCAGTAGTACGTCCGGGACAGCCTCCTACGAGCAGTACTTC; CDR3 protein: CASSTSGTASYEQYF
D gene: -; J gene: TRBJ1-5; clone size: few; V gene: TRBV6-1; CDR3 DNA: TGTGCCAGCAGTGAAGGATCGGGCAATCAGCCCCAGCATTTT; CDR3 protein: CASSEGSGNQPQHF